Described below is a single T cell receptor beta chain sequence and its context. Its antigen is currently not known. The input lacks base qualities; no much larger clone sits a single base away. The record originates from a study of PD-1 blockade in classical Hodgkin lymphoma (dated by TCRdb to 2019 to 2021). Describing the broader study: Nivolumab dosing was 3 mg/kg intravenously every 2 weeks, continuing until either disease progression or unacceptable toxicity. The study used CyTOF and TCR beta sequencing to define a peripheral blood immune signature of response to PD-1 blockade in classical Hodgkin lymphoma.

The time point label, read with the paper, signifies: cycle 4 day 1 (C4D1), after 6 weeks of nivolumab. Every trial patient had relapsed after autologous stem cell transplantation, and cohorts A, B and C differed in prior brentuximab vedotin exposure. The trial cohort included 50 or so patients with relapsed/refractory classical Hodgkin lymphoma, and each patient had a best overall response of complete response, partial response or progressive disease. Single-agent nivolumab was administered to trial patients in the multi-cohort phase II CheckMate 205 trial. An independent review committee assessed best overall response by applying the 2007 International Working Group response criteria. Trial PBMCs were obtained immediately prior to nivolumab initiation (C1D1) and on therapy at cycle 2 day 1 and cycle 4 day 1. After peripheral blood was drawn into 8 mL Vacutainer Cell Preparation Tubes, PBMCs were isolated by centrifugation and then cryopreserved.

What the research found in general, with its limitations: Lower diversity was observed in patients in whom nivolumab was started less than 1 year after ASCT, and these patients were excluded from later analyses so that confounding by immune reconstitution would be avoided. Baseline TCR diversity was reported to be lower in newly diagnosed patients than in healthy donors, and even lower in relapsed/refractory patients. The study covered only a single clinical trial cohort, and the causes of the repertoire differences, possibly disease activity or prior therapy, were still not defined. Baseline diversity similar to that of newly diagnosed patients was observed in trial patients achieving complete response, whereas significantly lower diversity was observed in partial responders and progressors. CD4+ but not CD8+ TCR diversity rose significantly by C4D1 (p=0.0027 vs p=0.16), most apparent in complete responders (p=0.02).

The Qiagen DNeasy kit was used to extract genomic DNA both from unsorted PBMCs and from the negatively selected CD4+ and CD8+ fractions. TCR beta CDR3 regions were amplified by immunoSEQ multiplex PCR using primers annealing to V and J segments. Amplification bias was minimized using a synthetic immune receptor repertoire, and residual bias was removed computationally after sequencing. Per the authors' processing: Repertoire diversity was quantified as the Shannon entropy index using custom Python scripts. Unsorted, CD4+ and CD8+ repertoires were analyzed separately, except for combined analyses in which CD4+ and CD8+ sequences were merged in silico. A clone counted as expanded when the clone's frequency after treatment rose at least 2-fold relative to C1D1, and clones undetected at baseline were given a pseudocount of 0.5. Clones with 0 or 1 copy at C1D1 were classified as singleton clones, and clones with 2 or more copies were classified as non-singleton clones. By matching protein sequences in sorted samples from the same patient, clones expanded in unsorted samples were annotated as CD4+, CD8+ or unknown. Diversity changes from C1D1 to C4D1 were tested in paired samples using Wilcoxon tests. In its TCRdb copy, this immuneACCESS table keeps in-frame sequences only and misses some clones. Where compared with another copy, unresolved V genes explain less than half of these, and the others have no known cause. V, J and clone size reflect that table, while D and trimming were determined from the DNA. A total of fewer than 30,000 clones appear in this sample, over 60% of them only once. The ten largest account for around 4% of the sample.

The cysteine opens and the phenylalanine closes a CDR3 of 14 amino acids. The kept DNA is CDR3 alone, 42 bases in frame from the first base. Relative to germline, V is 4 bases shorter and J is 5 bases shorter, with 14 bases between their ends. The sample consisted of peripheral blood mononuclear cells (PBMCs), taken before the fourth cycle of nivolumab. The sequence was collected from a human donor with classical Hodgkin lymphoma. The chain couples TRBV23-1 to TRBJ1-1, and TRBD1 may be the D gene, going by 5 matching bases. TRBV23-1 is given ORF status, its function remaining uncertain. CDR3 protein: CASSLRGGDTEAFF. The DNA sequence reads TGCGCCAGCAGTCTTCGGGGGGGAGATACTGAAGCTTTCTTT.